These 30 T cell receptor beta chains originate from one sample sequenced in a study of Ad26.COV2.S vaccination and SARS-CoV-2 variants (TCRdb year 2021). The sample's treatment or condition label is to be understood as: about 20 received Ad26.COV2.S at low or high dose, single or two shots; five or six received placebo; per-sample allocation not given. For vaccine and placebo recipients, the sequenced repertoires came from samples collected on day 63 after the first injection. To prepare the library, the immunoSEQ multiplex PCR assay was applied. TCRdb re-hosts the immuneACCESS table, in-frame sequences only. Its copies lack some clones; in the studies checked, an unresolved V gene accounts for under half of them, and the cause for the rest is not known. The sample table contains a few hundred thousand clones; only one count was recorded for 87% of them. About 3% of the sample comes from the top ten.

This sample comprised peripheral blood, obtained in a trial of Ad26.COV2.S vaccine versus placebo. These TCRs come from a person between 18 and 60 years old who received the Ad26.COV2.S COVID-19 vaccine or a placebo.

The rearrangement links TRBV15 to TRBJ1-3; D not certain. The V end was cut by 5 bases, the J end by 6 bases, with 11 bases between. This CDR3 region has 13 residues. Germline CDR1 reads LNHNV; CDR2 reads YYDKDF (reference sequence). CDR3 residues: CATSQDQLNTIYF. The DNA for the CDR3 is TGTGCCACCAGCCAGGACCAGTTAAACACCATATATTTT.

J is TRBJ2-1 and V is TRBV5-1, with TRBD2 identical over 7 bases. The CDR3 covers 15 residues. The V and J ends lost 3 bases and 6 bases, in that order; junction bases with no gene match: 9. CDR1 and CDR2 (germline): SGHRS, YFSETQ. The CDR3 DNA reads TGCGCCAGCAGCTCGTTGGGGGGGGACGGCAATGAGCAGTTCTTC. It codes for CASSSLGGDGNEQFF.

The J gene is TRBJ2-2, the V gene TRBV7-2, with 8 bases aligning to TRBD2. The germline V gene encodes CDR1 SGHTA and CDR2 FQGNSA. The V gene end was trimmed by 7 bases and the J gene end by 7 bases; junction bases not matched to a gene: 11. The CDR3 runs 15 residues. CDR3 loop: CASTPVAGRSGELFF. The CDR3 DNA reads as TGTGCCAGCACCCCTGTAGCGGGGAGGAGCGGGGAGCTGTTTTTT. Combining the CDR3 with reference TRBV7-2 and TRBJ2-2 gives the whole variable domain GAGVSQSPSNKVTEKGKDVELRCDPISGHTALYWYRQSLGQGLEFLIYFQGNSAPDKSGLPSDRFSAERTGGSVSTLTIQRTQQEDSAVYLCASTPVAGRSGELFFGEGSRLTVL.

The chain recombines TRBV7-6 with TRBJ2-1; the D gene is possibly TRBD2 (6 bases). The germline gives CDR1 SGHVS, CDR2 FNYEAQ. Trimming removed 5 bases at V and 1 base at J, with 18 bases between. This CDR3 contains 17 residues. CDR3 coding DNA: TGTGCCAGCAGCCATATCTGGGGGGTAGGGTCCTACAATGAGCAGTTCTTC. Protein product: CASSHIWGVGSYNEQFF.

The V gene is TRBV30, the J gene TRBJ1-6; D remains ambiguous. Trimming left V 2 bases short and J 0 bases short, with 8 bases between. The length of the CDR3 is 15 residues. The germline V gene has CDR1 GTSNPN and CDR2 SVGIG (reference sequence). Here the CDR3 reads CAWSSRSSYNSPLHF. CDR3 DNA: TGTGCCTGGAGTAGCAGGAGCTCCTATAATTCACCCCTCCACTTT.

The chain is built from TRBV9 and TRBJ1-5; TRBD1 agrees at 8 bases. CDR1 SGDLS and CDR2 YYNGEE come from the germline V gene. V gave up 0 bases and J gave up 3 bases; unmatched junction bases: 8. This CDR3 comprises 17 residues. The DNA for the CDR3 is TGTGCCAGCAGCGTAGGTGTTGGCAGGGGGCACAATCAGCCCCAGCATTTT. Its protein is CASSVGVGRGHNQPQHF.

About this clone: This sample also contains other DNA sequences that code for the same CDR3. The CDR3 region is CASSQDRETQYF. CDR3 in DNA: TGCGCCAGCAGCCAAGACAGAGAGACCCAGTACTTC. The chain couples TRBV4-1 to TRBJ2-5, with D uncertain. V was shortened by 0 bases and J by 4 bases, with 3 bases between the two germline ends. Germline CDR1 and CDR2: MGHRA and YSYEKL. This CDR3 comprises 12 residues.

This rearrangement joins TRBV19 to TRBJ2-7, with 10 bases matching TRBD1. Trimming took 6 bases from V and 2 from J; bases not matched to a gene: 7. The CDR3 has 15 amino acids. Germline assignment: CDR1 LNHDA and CDR2 SQIVND (reference sequence). The CDR3 region is CASSRKGQGPYEQYF. CDR3 bases: TGTGCCAGTAGCCGGAAGGGACAGGGGCCCTACGAGCAGTACTTC.

This chain connects TRBV4-1 to TRBJ2-1, with D unclear. V was cut by 0 bases and J by 3 bases, with 15 bases left in between. The germline CDR1 and CDR2 sequences are MGHRA and YSYEKL. The CDR3 consists of 17 residues. CDR3 DNA sequence: TGCGCCAGCAGCCAAGATCCAACGAGCGTCTACTACAATGAGCAGTTCTTC. Protein: CASSQDPTSVYYNEQFF.

The chain links TRBV12-5 to TRBJ1-2, with D possibly matching TRBD1 (6 bases). V shed 3 bases and J shed 6 bases, with 17 bases lying between them. Germline loops: CDR1 LGHNT, CDR2 FRNRAP. CDR3 size: 15 residues. CDR3 coding DNA: TGTGCTAGTGGTTTCAGGACAGCCCGACTCGATGGCTACACCTTC. It codes for CASGFRTARLDGYTF.

The chain is built from TRBV7-3 and TRBJ2-3; D is possibly TRBD1 or TRBD2 (6 bases each). The CDR3 is 16 residues long. With 1 base removed from V and 5 bases from J, the gap between germline ends came to 16 bases. The germline V gene encodes CDR1 SGHTA and CDR2 FQGTGA. This CDR3 is CASSLKGGRGGDTQYF. CDR3 in DNA: TGTGCCAGCAGCTTAAAGGGCGGCAGGGGAGGAGATACGCAGTATTTT. The variable domain in full, completed from reference TRBV7-3 and TRBJ2-3, reads GAGVSQTPSNKVTEKGKYVELRCDPISGHTALYWYRQSLGQGPEFLIYFQGTGAADDSGLPNDRFFAVRPEGSVSTLKIQRTERGDSAVYLCASSLKGGRGGDTQYFGPGTRLTVL.

This rearrangement joins TRBV19 to TRBJ1-4; 7 bases fit TRBD1. V lost 5 bases and J lost 6; bases outside the gene matches: 9. CDR1 LNHDA and CDR2 SQIVND come from the germline V gene (reference sequence). CDR3 size: 15 residues. In DNA, the CDR3 is TGTGCCAGTAGTCCCTCGGGGACAGAGCATGAAAAACTGTTTTTT. This codes for CASSPSGTEHEKLFF.

This chain links TRBV20-1 with TRBJ2-2; D remains ambiguous. Trimming took off 3 bases at V and 4 bases at J, with 9 bases between the two ends. The CDR3 runs 13 residues. Germline V CDR1 and CDR2: DFQATT, SNEGSKA (reference sequence). The CDR3 here is CSASTRVTGELFF. In DNA, the CDR3 is TGCAGTGCTAGTACTCGGGTCACCGGGGAGCTGTTTTTT.

The chain employs TRBV5-6 and TRBJ1-1; unclear D gene. V gave up 4 bases and J gave up 3 bases, with 13 bases separating them. The germline gives CDR1 SGHDT, CDR2 YYEEEE. CDR3 length: 14 residues. The DNA for the CDR3 is TGTGCCAGCAGCGCCACGGGGAGGGACACTGAAGCTTTCTTT. Its translation: CASSATGRDTEAFF.

As concerns this clone: A junction end diverges from the germline sequence, so it may reflect a read error. The rearrangement joins TRBV7-7 to TRBJ2-5, with TRBD2 identical over 9 bases. Germline V lookup: CDR1 SSHAT, CDR2 FNYEAQ (reference sequence). This CDR3 has 14 residues. The CDR3 is CASRPSGVQETQYF. For the CDR3, the DNA is TGTGCTAGCAGGCCTAGCGGGGTCCAAGAGACCCAGTACTTC.

The table lists this clone with a count of one. Within the sample, other DNA sequences also encode this same CDR3. The chain is built from TRBV12-3 or TRBV12-4 and TRBJ2-2; unclear D gene. V lost 3 bases and J 6 bases, leaving 2 bases between the germline ends. The CDR3 spans 11 residues. The CDR3 DNA reads TGTGCCAGCAGTTTCCCCGGGGAGCTGTTTTTT. It yields the protein CASSFPGELFF.

The chain combines TRBV2 with TRBJ2-2; no clear D. The CDR3 runs to 12 residues. Germline CDR1 reads SNHLY; CDR2 reads FYNNEI. Trimming stripped 6 bases from V and 2 bases from J, with 4 bases between. CDR3 in amino acids: CASSLNTGELFF. CDR3 sequence (DNA): TGTGCCAGCAGCCTTAACACCGGGGAGCTGTTTTTT.

The V call is TRBV7-9, the J call TRBJ1-5; no definite D call. V shed 4 bases and J shed 0 bases, with 7 bases lying between them. Germline CDR1 SEHNR, CDR2 FQNEAQ (reference sequence). The CDR3 length is 14 residues. The CDR3 here is CASSSQDSNQPQHF. As DNA, the CDR3 is TGTGCCAGCAGCTCCCAGGATAGCAATCAGCCCCAGCATTTT. The whole variable domain, remainder taken from reference TRBV7-9 and TRBJ1-5, is DTGVSQNPRHKITKRGQNVTFRCDPISEHNRLYWYRQTLGQGPEFLTYFQNEAQLEKSRLLSDRFSAERPKGSFSTLEIQRTEQGDSAMYLCASSSQDSNQPQHFGDGTRLSIL.

V gene TRBV2 combines with J gene TRBJ2-3, with TRBD2 matching over 8 bases. CDR3 length: 16 amino acids. Germline assignment: CDR1 SNHLY and CDR2 FYNNEI. J gave up 2 bases and V 3 bases, and 7 bases lay outside the gene matches. The CDR3, as DNA: TGTGCCAGCAGTGAGGGTAGCGGGGCGAACACAGATACGCAGTATTTT. Amino acids: CASSEGSGANTDTQYF.

The genes are TRBV27 and TRBJ1-2; 9 bases agree with TRBD1. Germline trimming cut 7 bases from V and 7 bases from J; bases unmatched to any gene: 13. Germline assignment: CDR1 MNHEY and CDR2 SMNVEV (reference sequence). There are 15 residues in the CDR3. This CDR3 reads CASNRDRADLAGYTF. The CDR3 bases are TGTGCCAGCAATAGGGACAGGGCAGATTTGGCTGGCTACACCTTC.

The chain employs TRBV5-1 and TRBJ2-1; D might be TRBD2 (6 bases). This CDR3 has 11 residues. V was clipped by 4 bases and J by 13 bases, with 12 bases between them. Per the germline V gene, CDR1 is SGHRS and CDR2 is YFSETQ. This CDR3 is CASSPGLFQFF. The DNA for the CDR3 is TGCGCCAGCAGCCCGGGACTCTTTCAGTTCTTC.

This chain links TRBV7-9 with TRBJ2-7; D is undetermined. Trimming removed 1 base at V and 12 bases at J, with 16 bases between. Germline CDR1 reads SEHNR; CDR2 reads FQNEAQ (reference sequence). The CDR3 length is 13 residues. CDR3 loop: CASSLDNNAVWYF. The CDR3 DNA sequence: TGTGCCAGCAGCTTAGACAATAACGCCGTCTGGTACTTC.

V gene TRBV18 combines with J gene TRBJ2-4; D perhaps matches TRBD2 (6 bases). Trimming took off 5 bases at V and 2 bases at J, with 16 bases between the two ends. Germline V lookup: CDR1 KGHSH, CDR2 LQKENI. The CDR3 runs 16 residues. CDR3 sequence (DNA): TGTGCCAGCTCAAACACGGGGGTGGGATCCAAAAACATTCAGTACTTC. As protein: CASSNTGVGSKNIQYF.

The rearrangement links TRBV6-5 to TRBJ2-7; the D gene is possibly TRBD2 (5 bases). CDR1 MNHEY and CDR2 SVGAGI come from the germline V gene. Trimming pared 2 bases from V and 0 bases from J, leaving 14 bases between. This CDR3 comprises 16 residues. The DNA of the CDR3 is TGTGCCAGCAGTTACCTCGGCGGTCGGGGCTCCTACGAGCAGTACTTC. Translation: CASSYLGGRGSYEQYF.

J is TRBJ1-1 and V is TRBV4-1; D gene unclear. V lost 3 bases and J 0 bases, leaving 17 bases between the germline ends. This CDR3 contains 17 residues. Germline V CDR1 and CDR2: MGHRA, YSYEKL. For the CDR3, the DNA is TGCGCCAGCAGCCACCAGTCCCCAGTCCCCATGAACACTGAAGCTTTCTTT. Its translation: CASSHQSPVPMNTEAFF.

The chain carries TRBV6-2 or TRBV6-3 and TRBJ1-3; D is unresolved. CDR3 length equals 15 residues. Germline CDR1 reads MNHEY; CDR2 reads SVGEGT. V was shortened by 5 bases and J by 0 bases, with 11 bases between the two germline ends. This CDR3 reads CASSRDGTSGNTIYF. The CDR3 DNA sequence: TGTGCCAGCAGTCGAGACGGAACCTCTGGAAACACCATATATTTT.

The rearrangement uses TRBV5-1 and TRBJ2-7; TRBD2 is a possible D gene (7 bases). Germline lookup yields CDR1 SGHRS and CDR2 YFSETQ. Trimming removed 5 bases at V and 1 base at J, with 13 bases between. The CDR3 is made up of 14 amino acids. The CDR3 DNA sequence: TGCGCCAGCAGGAGGGAGGGGGAGTCCTACGAGCAGTACTTC. Translation gives CASRREGESYEQYF.

J is TRBJ2-1 and V is TRBV7-6; D remains unclear. The germline V gene has CDR1 SGHVS and CDR2 FNYEAQ. The V end was cut by 4 bases, the J end by 9 bases, with 10 bases between. The CDR3 loop spans 12 amino acids. Here the CDR3 reads CASSSAGSEQFF. The CDR3 nucleotides are TGTGCCAGCAGCTCTGCTGGAAGTGAGCAGTTCTTC. The whole variable domain, filled in from reference TRBV7-6 and TRBJ2-1, reads GAGVSQSPRYKVTKRGQDVALRCDPISGHVSLYWYRQALGQGPEFLTYFNYEAQQDKSGLPNDRFSAERPEGSISTLTIQRTEQRDSAMYRCASSSAGSEQFFGPGTRLTVL.

As concerns this clone: The sample contains more than one DNA sequence encoding this CDR3. The chain combines TRBV6-5 with TRBJ2-2; TRBD1 agrees at 7 bases. V trimming: 6 bases; J trimming: 1 base; junction bases outside the gene matches: 5. The CDR3 contains 15 residues. Germline CDR1 and CDR2: MNHEY and SVGAGI. CDR3 nucleotide sequence: TGTGCCAGCAGCCGGACAGGATTGAACACCGGGGAGCTGTTTTTT. This gives the protein CASSRTGLNTGELFF.

This chain uses TRBV19 with TRBJ1-5; the D gene is possibly TRBD1 (5 bases). CDR3 length: 13 residues. Germline V lookup: CDR1 LNHDA, CDR2 SQIVND (reference sequence). V lost 9 bases and J lost 0, with 9 bases in between. CDR3 loop: CASQGYSNQPQHF. DNA of the CDR3: TGTGCCAGCCAGGGTTATAGCAATCAGCCCCAGCATTTT.